The clone carrying this TCR beta chain showed up just a few times. What it binds is not known. Deletions cut 4 bases from V and 4 bases from J, with 16 bases between. This CDR3 contains 16 residues. Germline V gene sequence: CDR1 LGHNA, CDR2 YSLEER. The data were obtained in a study of response to subunit inactivated influenza vaccine. Study-wide results and caveats: Few new T cells, the authors suggested, are recruited by each seasonal influenza vaccination.

TCRdb reprocessed the RT-PCR reads via MiXCR and lists one record per CDR3 protein. The data contain approximately 480,000 distinct CDR3 sequences, approximately 10% of them seen just once; the ten biggest clones take up about 12%. This sequence originates from a middle-aged man who received an inactivated influenza vaccine. This specimen consisted of PBMCs from blood, obtained roughly 46 days after vaccination. This chain uses TRBV4-3 with TRBJ2-2; the D call may be TRBD1 or TRBD2 (6 bases each). CDR3 protein: CASSRPGGRRTGELFF. In DNA form, the CDR3 reads TGCGCCAGCAGCCGCCCTGGGGGGCGGCGCACCGGGGAGCTGTTTTTT.